This T cell receptor (beta chain) was sequenced during a study of T cell responses to AZD1222 COVID-19 vaccine. Whole-study findings and limits: AZD1222 recipients seropositive at baseline numbered only 6 or 7.

Remarks on this clone: Its matching antigen is unknown.

Generated by immunoSEQ multiplex PCR, the TCRdb table keeps only in-frame clones and is missing some. The sample comprises approximately 150,000 clones, 85% to 90% of which are singletons, and roughly 4% rests with the top ten. With V trimmed by 5 bases and J by 0 bases, 7 bases remained unmatched. This CDR3 is built from 17 residues. Germline CDR1 is SEHNR and CDR2 is FQNEAQ (reference sequence). Here the sequenced sample was peripheral blood, taken 28 days after the second dose of the MenACWY control vaccine. The chain has TRBV7-9 and TRBJ2-6; 7 bases are a match to TRBD2. This TCR came from an adult who received the MenACWY meningococcal vaccine as a control. The CDR3: CASSDQSGDSGANVLTF. CDR3 nucleotides: TGTGCCAGCAGCGACCAGAGCGGGGACTCTGGGGCCAACGTCCTGACTTTC.